The T cell receptor beta chain under discussion was sequenced for a study of circulating CD8 cells and anti-PD-1 response in melanoma. Only a few counts were recorded for this clonotype. Deletions cut 4 bases from V and 2 bases from J, with 12 bases between. CDR1 and CDR2 from the germline V gene are SGHTA and FQGNSA. The CDR3 runs to 15 residues. From live CD3+CD8+TCRalphabeta+ cells, four PD-1 and/or TIGIT subsets were sorted. TCR libraries were prepared from 15 ng of total RNA with the QIAseq Immune Repertoire TCR panel. Via MiXCR, TCRdb re-called the reads, giving one row per CDR3 protein. The sample consists of some 830 distinct CDR3 sequences, 11% of them appearing once.

The V call is TRBV7-2, the J call TRBJ2-1; TRBD2 is a possible D gene (6 bases). This sequence was found in a human donor with melanoma. Sample: CD8+ T cells from PBMCs, taken at baseline or after one month of anti-PD-1 therapy (not recorded which). The CDR3 nucleotides read TGTGCCAGCAGCTCCGGCTCGGGGGCCTACAATGAGCAGTTCTTC. It is translated as CASSSGSGAYNEQFF.